This T cell receptor (beta chain) came from a study of cytomegalovirus exposure and HLA in healthy donors. The study, taken as a whole, reports: Several top significant clusters appeared, in a later analysis, to be linked to common viral pathogens.

The study ran its PCR with 60 Vbeta and 13 Jbeta primers. This table comes from immunoSEQ multiplex PCR, and its TCRdb copy is limited to in-frame clones, with some not included. The repertoire holds approximately 88,000 clones, with around three quarters as singletons. As for this clone: The antigen remains undetermined.

CDR3 length equals 15 residues. Germline V gives CDR1 MDHEN, CDR2 SYDVKM. The V and J ends lost 4 bases and 6 bases respectively, with 16 bases between them. Sequencing was done on a sample of PBMCs. The sequence derives from a male donor in good health and CMV-seronegative. The gene calls are TRBV28 and TRBJ2-1; tentative D call: TRBD2 (6 bases). The CDR3 region is CASSSSGPGVNEQFF. CDR3 DNA sequence: TGTGCCAGCAGTTCCTCCGGACCGGGAGTCAATGAGCAGTTCTTC.